This T cell receptor (beta chain) derives from a study of cytomegalovirus exposure and HLA in healthy donors. In the study overall: An early release of data contained roughly 86 million unique TCRs, which came from HLA-typed donors.

CDR1 GTSNPN and CDR2 SVGIG come from the germline V gene (reference sequence). V was pared by 1 base and J by 0 bases, with 9 bases between. The CDR3 is 15 amino acids. Study outcomes and limitations: Follow-up analysis later connected one missense variant in DCLRE1C with trimming of TCR beta V- and J-genes. V segments that were indistinguishable, TRBV6-2 and TRBV6-3 among them, were omitted from analysis. Overall, roughly 150 TCR beta chains were annotated as cytomegalovirus-associated.

In this sample, this clone turned up a few times. Antigen specificity is unknown. Amplification used 60 Vbeta primers and 13 Jbeta primers. Produced via immunoSEQ multiplex PCR; TCRdb's table is partial and in-frame only. The sample contains roughly 170,000 clones, approximately 84% of which appear only once. J is TRBJ1-4 and V is TRBV30; D possibly corresponds to TRBD1 (5 bases). The TCR originated in a girl between 10 and 17 years old in good health and CMV-seropositive. The specimen was PBMCs. The CDR3 DNA sequence: TGTGCCTGGAGTGGACAGAGAGCAACTAATGAAAAACTGTTTTTT. It translates to CAWSGQRATNEKLFF. Together with reference TRBV30 and TRBJ1-4, the CDR3 gives the full variable domain: SQTIHQWPATLVQPVGSPLSLECTVEGTSNPNLYWYRQAAGRGLQLLFYSVGIGQISSEVPQNLSASRPQDRQFILSSKKLLLSDSGFYLCAWSGQRATNEKLFFGSGTQLSVL.